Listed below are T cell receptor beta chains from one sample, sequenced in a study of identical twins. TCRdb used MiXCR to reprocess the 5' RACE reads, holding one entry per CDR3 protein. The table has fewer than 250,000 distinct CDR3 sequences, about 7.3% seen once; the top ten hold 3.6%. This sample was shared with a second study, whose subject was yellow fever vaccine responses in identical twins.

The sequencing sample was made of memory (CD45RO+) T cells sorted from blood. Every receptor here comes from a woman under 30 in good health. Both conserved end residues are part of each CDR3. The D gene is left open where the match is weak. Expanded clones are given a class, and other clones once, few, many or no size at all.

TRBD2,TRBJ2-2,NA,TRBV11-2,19,CASSHRTSGKFGSTGELFF,TGTGCCAGCAGCCACAGGACTAGCGGGAAGTTTGGTTCTACCGGGGAGCTGTTTTTT
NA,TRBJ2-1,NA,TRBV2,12,CASNPHSGEQFF,TGTGCCAGCAATCCGCACAGCGGGGAGCAGTTCTTC
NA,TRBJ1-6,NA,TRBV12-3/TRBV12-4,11,CASSQGSPLHF,TGTGCCAGCAGCCAGGGATCACCCCTCCACTTT
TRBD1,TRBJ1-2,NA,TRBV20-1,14,CSAPGGQGDDGYTF,TGCAGTGCTCCTGGCGGGCAGGGGGATGATGGCTACACCTTC
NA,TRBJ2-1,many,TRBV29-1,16,CSVGGGGTGHLNEQFF,TGCAGCGTTGGGGGAGGGGGTACAGGGCATCTCAATGAGCAGTTCTTC
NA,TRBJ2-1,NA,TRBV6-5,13,CASSYSPVRVPVF,TGTGCCAGCAGTTACTCCCCGGTCCGAGTACCGGTCTTC
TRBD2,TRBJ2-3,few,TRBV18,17,CASSPGLAGGPADTQYF,TGTGCCAGCTCACCGGGACTAGCGGGAGGGCCCGCAGATACGCAGTATTTT
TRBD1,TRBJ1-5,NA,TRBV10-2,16,CASRAGTGSSNQPQHF,TGCGCCAGCAGAGCCGGGACAGGGAGCAGCAATCAGCCCCAGCATTTT
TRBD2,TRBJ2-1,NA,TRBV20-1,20,CSARAPFPGLAGGRVNEQFF,TGCAGTGCTAGAGCCCCTTTCCCGGGACTAGCGGGAGGGCGAGTCAATGAGCAGTTCTTC
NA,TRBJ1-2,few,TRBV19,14,CASSTDVANYGYTF,TGTGCCAGTAGTACGGACGTGGCTAACTATGGCTACACCTTC
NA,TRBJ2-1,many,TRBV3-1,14,CASSQAGPYNEQFF,TGTGCCAGCAGCCAGGCGGGACCCTACAATGAGCAGTTCTTC
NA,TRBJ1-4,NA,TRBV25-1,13,CASSQGAVEKLFF,TGTGCCAGCAGTCAAGGGGCGGTAGAAAAACTGTTTTTT
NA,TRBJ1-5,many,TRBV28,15,CASRRTGPNNQPQHF,TGTGCCAGCAGGCGGACCGGGCCCAACAATCAGCCCCAGCATTTT